One T cell receptor (beta chain) is described in this entry. Enrollees, about 18 to 90 years old, lived in around 23 US areas. Cohort allocation depended upon clinical history that participants reported. The source of the sample is a study of blood T cell repertoires in COVID-19. About the study: COVID-19 samples from acute and convalescent phases originated in the United States, Italy and Spain. In each case, the material was cDNA or gDNA derived from T cells, B-cell-depleted T cells, or PBMCs.

The CDR3 consists of 17 residues. CDR1 and CDR2 from the germline V gene are SGHKS and YYEKEE (reference sequence). The trim removed 2 bases at V and 3 bases at J, leaving 10 bases unmatched. Clones were sequenced by immunoSEQ multiplex PCR, and TCRdb holds only the in-frame ones, with some missing. The table lists about 350,000 clones, approximately 91% of them singletons. The chain couples TRBV5-5 to TRBJ2-2; TRBD2 matches 7 bases. The material sequenced was PBMCs or T cells enriched from blood (not recorded which). The sequence derives from a woman aged 25 to 39 who had been exposed to COVID-19. DNA for the CDR3: TGTGCCAGCAGCTTAGAAGGGGAAGGGAGGGACACCGGGGAGCTGTTTTTT. This encodes CASSLEGEGRDTGELFF.